This TCR beta chain was retrieved from a study of monozygotic twins with cystic fibrosis. Study information: With around 14 PCR cycles, barcoded libraries came from around 3 micrograms of fragmented DNA.

Assay: immunoSEQ multiplex PCR; the TCRdb copy retains only in-frame clones and omits some. The sample contains around 29,000 clones, about 85% of which appear only once. About this clone itself: The antigen is not known.

Study-wide results and limits: Monozygotic CF twins shared more identical nucleotide clonotypes than unrelated patients.

The receptor's source is a girl aged 2 to 10 with cystic fibrosis. Specimen: blood.

The CDR3 sequence: CASSATLQASSYEQYF. The CDR3 DNA reads TGTGCCAGCAGCGCCACCTTACAGGCGAGCTCCTACGAGCAGTACTTC. The rearrangement links TRBV13 to TRBJ2-7; D perhaps matches TRBD1 (5 bases). Germline V gene lookup returns CDR1 PRHDT and CDR2 FYEKMQ (reference sequence). The CDR3 consists of 16 residues. Trimming shortened V by 5 bases and J by 0 bases, and 17 bases separated the two germline ends. Based on the CDR3 plus reference TRBV13 and TRBJ2-7, the full variable domain is AAGVIQSPRHLIKEKRETATLKCYPIPRHDTVYWYQQGPGQDPQFLISFYEKMQSDKGSIPDRFSAQQFSDYHSELNMSSLELGDSALYFCASSATLQASSYEQYFGPGTRLTVT.